This T cell receptor (beta chain) was recovered during a study of identifying expanded T cells in peripheral blood. Study outcomes and limitations: Two-week clone count variance significantly increased as total template count grew. Differentially abundant clones: roughly 1.2 between replicates, 15 to 17 at approximately 13 days, 19 to 20 at four.

No infections or other immune events were documented during collection. Points on this clone: Its specificity is unknown.

Data came from immunoSEQ multiplex PCR; TCRdb stores just in-frame clones and leaves some out. The sample includes about 110,000 clones, about 87% seen only once; the top ten take 8.4%. This CDR3 region has 15 residues. Looked up from germline, CDR1 is SGDLS and CDR2 is YYNGEE. V was pared by 2 bases and J by 1 base, with 3 bases of the junction left unmatched. The chain is built from TRBV9 and TRBJ1-1; 9 nucleotides align to TRBD1. This receptor was identified in a person aged 18 to 75 in good health. The sequenced sample was blood. CDR3 DNA sequence: TGTGCCAGCAGCGTTGGACAGGGGAGGAACACTGAAGCTTTCTTT. It is translated as CASSVGQGRNTEAFF.